A selection of T cell receptor beta chains follows, all from one sample in a study of cytomegalovirus exposure and HLA in healthy donors. Produced via immunoSEQ multiplex PCR; TCRdb's table is partial and in-frame only. The data hold 100,000 to 150,000 clones, with roughly 83% observed a single time. The sequenced material came from PBMCs. Receptor source: a man between 18 and 35 years old in good health and CMV-seropositive. Both conserved end residues are part of each CDR3. Each record gives: CDR3 protein, CDR3 DNA, D gene, V gene, clone size, J gene. D genes are given only for firm matches. Only some rows state a clone size, as once, few, many or a class for expanded clones.

CDR3aa: CASSYGDRKTDTQYF; CDR3nt: TGTGCCAGCAGTTACGGAGACAGAAAAACAGATACGCAGTATTTT; d_gene: -; v_gene: TRBV6-5; abundance: -; j_gene: TRBJ2-3
CDR3aa: CASSSAGELFF; CDR3nt: TGTGCCAGCAGTTCGGCCGGGGAGCTGTTTTTT; d_gene: -; v_gene: TRBV6-6; abundance: few; j_gene: TRBJ2-2
CDR3aa: CAWKGDRVEQYF; CDR3nt: TGTGCCTGGAAAGGGGACAGGGTCGAGCAGTACTTC; d_gene: TRBD1; v_gene: TRBV30; abundance: -; j_gene: TRBJ2-7
CDR3aa: CAWRPSGGGTQYF; CDR3nt: TGTGCCTGGCGCCCTAGCGGGGGCGGTACCCAGTACTTC; d_gene: TRBD2; v_gene: TRBV30; abundance: -; j_gene: TRBJ2-5
CDR3aa: CASSRNGPLTQYF; CDR3nt: TGTGCCAGCAGCCGAAATGGGCCCCTTACGCAGTATTTT; d_gene: -; v_gene: TRBV5-6; abundance: -; j_gene: TRBJ2-3
CDR3aa: CASSGASGAGGELFF; CDR3nt: TGTGCCAGCAGTGGAGCTAGCGGTGCGGGCGGGGAGCTGTTTTTT; d_gene: TRBD2; v_gene: TRBV7-2; abundance: -; j_gene: TRBJ2-2
CDR3aa: CASSSSMGQLIYEQYF; CDR3nt: TGTGCCAGCAGCTCTTCGATGGGACAGCTGATCTACGAGCAGTACTTC; d_gene: TRBD1; v_gene: TRBV7-9; abundance: -; j_gene: TRBJ2-7
CDR3aa: CASSSLETGGGYTF; CDR3nt: TGTGCCAGCAGTTCCCTCGAGACAGGGGGCGGCTACACCTTC; d_gene: TRBD1; v_gene: TRBV6-5; abundance: -; j_gene: TRBJ1-2
CDR3aa: CASSLRAGGADTQYF; CDR3nt: TGTGCCAGCAGCCTCCGAGCGGGGGGCGCAGATACGCAGTATTTT; d_gene: TRBD2; v_gene: TRBV11-2; abundance: -; j_gene: TRBJ2-3
CDR3aa: CASPGPGLNTGELFF; CDR3nt: TGTGCCAGCCCCGGACCGGGACTCAACACCGGGGAGCTGTTTTTT; d_gene: -; v_gene: TRBV11-2; abundance: -; j_gene: TRBJ2-2
CDR3aa: CASSPRRAGLRWETQYF; CDR3nt: TGTGCCAGCAGTCCCAGGAGAGCGGGGTTGAGGTGGGAGACCCAGTACTTC; d_gene: TRBD2; v_gene: TRBV27; abundance: -; j_gene: TRBJ2-5
CDR3aa: CATSPRGTNEKLFF; CDR3nt: TGTGCCACTTCCCCCAGGGGAACTAATGAAAAACTGTTTTTT; d_gene: -; v_gene: TRBV6-5; abundance: -; j_gene: TRBJ1-4
CDR3aa: CASSYQNREWGHF; CDR3nt: TGTGCCAGCAGTTACCAGAACAGGGAGTGGGGGCATTTT; d_gene: -; v_gene: TRBV6-6; abundance: -; j_gene: TRBJ1-5
CDR3aa: CASSGGDGYTF; CDR3nt: TGTGCCAGCAGCGGGGGGGATGGCTACACCTTC; d_gene: -; v_gene: TRBV6-6; abundance: -; j_gene: TRBJ1-2
CDR3aa: CASSESGVATGQYF; CDR3nt: TGTGCCAGCAGTGAAAGTGGGGTAGCTACGGGGCAGTACTTC; d_gene: -; v_gene: TRBV6-1; abundance: -; j_gene: TRBJ2-5
CDR3aa: CASSFGQAYNEQFF; CDR3nt: TGTGCCAGCAGTTTCGGACAGGCCTACAATGAGCAGTTCTTC; d_gene: TRBD1; v_gene: TRBV27; abundance: -; j_gene: TRBJ2-1
CDR3aa: CASSMSIGGGAGYTF; CDR3nt: TGTGCCAGTAGTATGAGTATTGGGGGAGGAGCTGGCTACACCTTC; d_gene: -; v_gene: TRBV19; abundance: -; j_gene: TRBJ1-2
CDR3aa: CASSFGTTHTDTQYF; CDR3nt: TGTGCCAGCAGCTTCGGCACGACTCACACAGATACGCAGTATTTT; d_gene: -; v_gene: TRBV11-2; abundance: -; j_gene: TRBJ2-3
CDR3aa: CASSGSLENPYEQYF; CDR3nt: TGCGCCAGCAGCGGTTCGCTCGAGAACCCCTACGAGCAGTACTTC; d_gene: -; v_gene: TRBV4-1; abundance: -; j_gene: TRBJ2-7
CDR3aa: CASSVVNPGTGDGYTF; CDR3nt: TGTGCCAGCAGCGTAGTGAACCCCGGGACAGGGGATGGCTACACCTTC; d_gene: TRBD1; v_gene: TRBV9; abundance: -; j_gene: TRBJ1-2
CDR3aa: CASSLQGALGYTF; CDR3nt: TGTGCCAGCAGCCTACAGGGGGCGCTGGGCTACACCTTC; d_gene: TRBD1; v_gene: TRBV28; abundance: -; j_gene: TRBJ1-2
CDR3aa: CSFRGPRNTEAFF; CDR3nt: TGCAGCTTCCGAGGTCCGAGGAACACTGAAGCTTTCTTT; d_gene: -; v_gene: TRBV29-1; abundance: -; j_gene: TRBJ1-1
CDR3aa: CASSPGRMDTEAFF; CDR3nt: TGTGCCAGCAGCCCCGGGAGGATGGACACTGAAGCTTTCTTT; d_gene: -; v_gene: TRBV6-5; abundance: few; j_gene: TRBJ1-1
CDR3aa: CASSLGRGSSYNEQFF; CDR3nt: TGTGCCAGCAGTCTCGGACGGGGAAGCTCCTACAATGAGCAGTTCTTC; d_gene: -; v_gene: TRBV13; abundance: -; j_gene: TRBJ2-1
CDR3aa: CASSPGIGELFF; CDR3nt: TGTGCCAGCAGCCCTGGCATCGGGGAGCTGTTTTTT; d_gene: -; v_gene: TRBV5-4; abundance: -; j_gene: TRBJ2-2
CDR3aa: CASSTQGPSSPGNTIYF; CDR3nt: TGTGCCAGTAGTACCCAGGGGCCTAGTAGCCCTGGAAACACCATATATTTT; d_gene: -; v_gene: TRBV19; abundance: -; j_gene: TRBJ1-3
CDR3aa: CASWNQGSGQPQHF; CDR3nt: TGTGCCAGCTGGAATCAGGGTTCAGGTCAGCCCCAGCATTTT; d_gene: -; v_gene: TRBV7-8; abundance: -; j_gene: TRBJ1-5
CDR3aa: CASSKGTSGGLGETQYF; CDR3nt: TGTGCCAGCAGCAAGGGGACTAGCGGGGGCCTTGGGGAGACCCAGTACTTC; d_gene: TRBD2; v_gene: TRBV5-4; abundance: -; j_gene: TRBJ2-5
CDR3aa: CASSKPGSYEQYF; CDR3nt: TGTGCCAGCAGCAAACCGGGCTCCTACGAGCAGTACTTC; d_gene: -; v_gene: TRBV21-1; abundance: -; j_gene: TRBJ2-7
CDR3aa: CASARGTEAFF; CDR3nt: TGTGCCAGCGCCAGGGGCACTGAAGCTTTCTTT; d_gene: -; v_gene: TRBV25-1; abundance: -; j_gene: TRBJ1-1
CDR3aa: CASSPSIYREEQYF; CDR3nt: TGCGCCAGCAGCCCCAGTATTTACAGGGAAGAGCAGTACTTC; d_gene: -; v_gene: TRBV5-1; abundance: -; j_gene: TRBJ2-7
CDR3aa: CASSSTSGRGGEQYF; CDR3nt: TGTGCCAGCAGCTCTACGTCGGGGCGGGGGGGCGAGCAGTACTTC; d_gene: TRBD2; v_gene: TRBV11-2; abundance: -; j_gene: TRBJ2-7
CDR3aa: CASRGTAPTGELFF; CDR3nt: TGTGCCAGCAGGGGGACAGCCCCCACCGGGGAGCTGTTTTTT; d_gene: TRBD1; v_gene: TRBV5-8; abundance: -; j_gene: TRBJ2-2
CDR3aa: CASSGTDGANEKLFF; CDR3nt: TGTGCCAGCAGCGGAACTGACGGAGCTAATGAAAAACTGTTTTTT; d_gene: -; v_gene: TRBV9; abundance: once; j_gene: TRBJ1-4
CDR3aa: CATSKRAGDGAFF; CDR3nt: TGTGCCACCAGCAAACGGGCGGGGGATGGAGCTTTCTTT; d_gene: -; v_gene: TRBV15; abundance: -; j_gene: TRBJ1-1
CDR3aa: CASSLKSEWTDTQYF; CDR3nt: TGTGCCAGCAGCTTGAAGTCCGAGTGGACAGATACGCAGTATTTT; d_gene: -; v_gene: TRBV5-8; abundance: -; j_gene: TRBJ2-3
CDR3aa: CASSPSGSGAEAFF; CDR3nt: TGTGCCAGCAGCCCCAGTGGGTCAGGGGCTGAGGCTTTCTTT; d_gene: -; v_gene: TRBV7-9; abundance: -; j_gene: TRBJ1-1
CDR3aa: CASTRDRGHEQYF; CDR3nt: TGTGCCAGCACCCGGGACAGGGGTCACGAGCAGTACTTC; d_gene: TRBD1; v_gene: TRBV6-1; abundance: -; j_gene: TRBJ2-7
CDR3aa: CASSPTGQLVQKGF; CDR3nt: TGTGCCAGCAGTCCGACAGGACAGTTAGTACAGAAGGGCTTT; d_gene: -; v_gene: TRBV28; abundance: -; j_gene: TRBJ1-1
CDR3aa: CASSSGTSVYEQYF; CDR3nt: TGCGCCAGCAGTTCCGGGACTAGCGTCTACGAGCAGTACTTC; d_gene: TRBD2; v_gene: TRBV5-1; abundance: -; j_gene: TRBJ2-7
CDR3aa: CASSLVEAGEQFF; CDR3nt: TGTGCCAGCAGCTTGGTCGAGGCGGGTGAGCAGTTCTTC; d_gene: -; v_gene: TRBV7-3; abundance: -; j_gene: TRBJ2-1
CDR3aa: CASMGTGGSYNEQFF; CDR3nt: TGTGCCAGCATGGGGACAGGGGGCTCCTACAATGAGCAGTTCTTC; d_gene: TRBD1; v_gene: TRBV6-1; abundance: -; j_gene: TRBJ2-1
CDR3aa: CASSLQGTGANVLTF; CDR3nt: TGTGCCAGCAGCTTACAGGGGACTGGGGCCAACGTCCTGACTTTC; d_gene: -; v_gene: TRBV11-2; abundance: -; j_gene: TRBJ2-6
CDR3aa: CASSGLAGADSYNEQFF; CDR3nt: TGTGCCAGCAGCGGACTAGCGGGGGCAGACTCCTACAATGAGCAGTTCTTC; d_gene: TRBD2; v_gene: TRBV5-6; abundance: -; j_gene: TRBJ2-1
CDR3aa: CASSQSGGPYGQYF; CDR3nt: TGTGCCAGCAGCCAAAGCGGGGGTCCCTACGGGCAGTACTTC; d_gene: TRBD2; v_gene: TRBV4-2; abundance: -; j_gene: TRBJ2-7
CDR3aa: CASAMGLAGGDTQYF; CDR3nt: TGTGCTAGTGCCATGGGGCTAGCGGGGGGAGATACGCAGTATTTT; d_gene: TRBD2; v_gene: TRBV12-5; abundance: -; j_gene: TRBJ2-3
CDR3aa: CASSYGSDSYEQYF; CDR3nt: TGTGCCAGCAGTTACGGCTCAGACTCCTACGAGCAGTACTTC; d_gene: -; v_gene: TRBV6-6; abundance: few; j_gene: TRBJ2-7
CDR3aa: CASSLGSGFGYGYTF; CDR3nt: TGCGCCAGCAGCTTGGGTTCGGGGTTCGGCTATGGCTACACCTTC; d_gene: -; v_gene: TRBV5-1; abundance: -; j_gene: TRBJ1-2
CDR3aa: CASSLAGHRGDTGELFF; CDR3nt: TGTGCCAGCAGCTTAGCAGGACACCGAGGTGACACCGGGGAGCTGTTTTTT; d_gene: -; v_gene: TRBV11-2; abundance: -; j_gene: TRBJ2-2
CDR3aa: CASSPRGSYGYTF; CDR3nt: TGTGCCAGCAGTCCACGGGGATCCTATGGCTACACCTTC; d_gene: -; v_gene: TRBV27; abundance: once; j_gene: TRBJ1-2
CDR3aa: CASRLKGPSQNYGYTF; CDR3nt: TGTGCAAGTCGCTTAAAAGGGCCTAGCCAAAACTATGGCTACACCTTC; d_gene: -; v_gene: TRBV12-2; abundance: -; j_gene: TRBJ1-2
CDR3aa: CASSPSRVEGARNYGYTF; CDR3nt: TGTGCCAGCTCACCATCGAGGGTGGAGGGGGCGCGGAACTATGGCTACACCTTC; d_gene: TRBD1; v_gene: TRBV18; abundance: -; j_gene: TRBJ1-2
CDR3aa: CAWSESSGGKDEQFF; CDR3nt: TGTGCCTGGAGTGAGTCTAGCGGGGGAAAAGATGAGCAGTTCTTC; d_gene: TRBD2; v_gene: TRBV30; abundance: -; j_gene: TRBJ2-1
CDR3aa: CASSAPGQGGTGELFF; CDR3nt: TGTGCCAGCAGCGCCCCAGGACAGGGGGGCACCGGGGAGCTGTTTTTT; d_gene: TRBD1; v_gene: TRBV9; abundance: -; j_gene: TRBJ2-2
CDR3aa: CAISEAGVYNEQFF; CDR3nt: TGTGCCATCAGTGAAGCGGGGGTATACAATGAGCAGTTCTTC; d_gene: TRBD2; v_gene: TRBV10-3; abundance: -; j_gene: TRBJ2-1
CDR3aa: CASGGPGTYEQYF; CDR3nt: TGTGCCAGCGGGGGCCCTGGAACCTACGAGCAGTACTTC; d_gene: -; v_gene: TRBV2; abundance: -; j_gene: TRBJ2-7
CDR3aa: CASSGTETPNTGELFF; CDR3nt: TGTGCCAGCAGTGGGACAGAGACCCCGAACACCGGGGAGCTGTTTTTT; d_gene: -; v_gene: TRBV6-4; abundance: many; j_gene: TRBJ2-2
CDR3aa: CASSFRGPSLEKLFF; CDR3nt: TGTGCCAGCAGCTTCAGGGGGCCGAGTCTGGAAAAACTGTTTTTT; d_gene: TRBD1; v_gene: TRBV6-5; abundance: -; j_gene: TRBJ1-4
CDR3aa: CASSHGTSHEQYF; CDR3nt: TGTGCCAGCTCACATGGGACTAGCCACGAGCAGTACTTC; d_gene: TRBD2; v_gene: TRBV18; abundance: -; j_gene: TRBJ2-7